This T cell receptor (beta chain) was recorded in a study of cytomegalovirus exposure and HLA in healthy donors. Germline lookup yields CDR1 MGHDK and CDR2 SYGVNS. V was clipped by 8 bases and J by 5 bases; unmatched bases: 10. CDR3 size: 15 residues. Use of 60 Vbeta and 13 Jbeta primers characterized the PCR. The repertoire was sequenced with immunoSEQ multiplex PCR; TCRdb's copy has only in-frame clones and lacks some. The sample consists of around 96,000 clones, 80% of them appearing once. This clone was picked up one time. Its antigen remains unidentified. Study findings and constraints: A previous analysis found most TCR beta V segments productive roughly 90% or roughly 30% of the time.

The receptor's source is a man between 18 and 29 years old in good health and CMV-seronegative. Sample: PBMCs. This chain joins TRBV25-1 and TRBJ2-2; 8 bases map to TRBD1. Written as DNA, the CDR3 is TGTGCCAGCTCGTACAGGGGGAGTAAGACCGGGGAGCTGTTTTTT. Its protein is CASSYRGSKTGELFF.